Following are 15 T cell receptor beta chains from one sample sequenced in a study of Graves' ophthalmopathy and Graves' hyperthyroidism. The sequenced template was RNA, covering the TCR beta CDR3 region. Second-round multiplex PCR came after a first-round RT-PCR that employed HTBI primers. TCRdb re-analysed the multiplex PCR reads in MiXCR, keeping a single row per CDR3 protein. The sample consists of 400,000 to 450,000 distinct CDR3 sequences, roughly 20% of them appearing once. Sequences were obtained from peripheral blood. These receptors all come from a woman aged 18-29 years with stable Graves' hyperthyroidism.

The chain links TRBV5-1 to TRBJ1-1, with D unclear. The CDR3 has 15 amino acids. The germline V and J ends were trimmed by 2 bases and 3 bases, with 14 bases remaining between them. Germline V gene data show CDR1 as SGHRS and CDR2 as YFSETQ. The CDR3 DNA reads as TGCGCCAGCAGCTTTGGGGTCGTGGGTGACACTGAAGCTTTCTTT. Protein product: CASSFGVVGDTEAFF.

This sequence joins TRBV25-1 and TRBJ1-1, with 10 bases lining up with TRBD1. CDR3 size: 14 residues. The germline gives CDR1 MGHDK, CDR2 SYGVNS. V lost 8 bases, J lost 5 bases, and 8 bases stayed unmatched. For the CDR3, the DNA is TGTGCCAGCTCACCACAGGACAGGGGGACTGAAGCTTTCTTT. Its translation: CASSPQDRGTEAFF.

This clonotype was found many times. The V gene is TRBV6-5, the J gene TRBJ2-5; D is undetermined. CDR3 length equals 17 residues. V gave up 0 bases and J gave up 1 base, with 15 bases separating them. Germline V gives CDR1 MNHEY, CDR2 SVGAGI. CDR3 residues: CASSYSRTARRQETQYF. CDR3 DNA: TGTGCCAGCAGTTACTCTCGCACAGCAAGGCGCCAAGAGACCCAGTACTTC.

At least ten counts were recorded for this clonotype. The gene calls are TRBV6-5 and TRBJ2-5; tentative D call: TRBD2 (6 bases). The CDR3 loop spans 16 amino acids. Germline V gives CDR1 MNHEY, CDR2 SVGAGI. V was cut by 4 bases and J by 4 bases, with 19 bases left in between. The CDR3 is CASSSRRGRGRETQYF. Written as DNA, the CDR3 is TGTGCCAGCAGTTCGCGGAGGGGAAGGGGAAGAGAGACCCAGTACTTC.

Ten or more counts support this clonotype. This chain links TRBV7-2 with TRBJ2-4; D possibly matches TRBD1 or TRBD2 (5 bases each). V was shortened by 4 bases and J by 8 bases, with 12 bases between the two germline ends. Germline CDR1 reads SGHTA; CDR2 reads FQGNSA. CDR3 length: 13 residues. The CDR3 coding sequence is TGTGCCAGCAGCTATACGGGGCGGGACATTCAGTACTTC. Protein sequence: CASSYTGRDIQYF.

This clonotype has ten or more counts. The gene calls are TRBV4-2 and TRBJ2-6; TRBD2 aligns across 7 bases. The length of the CDR3 is 17 residues. Germline loops: CDR1 LGHNA, CDR2 YNFKEQ. Unmatched junction bases numbered 10, after V lost 6 bases and J lost 2 bases. The CDR3 here is CASRHVGSGPGANVLTF. CDR3 nucleotides: TGTGCCAGCAGGCACGTTGGTAGCGGGCCTGGGGCCAACGTCCTGACTTTC.

This clonotype appeared many times. The chain links TRBV30 to TRBJ2-7; 9 bases are shared with TRBD2. Germline V lookup: CDR1 GTSNPN, CDR2 SVGIG (reference sequence). Trimming took 1 base from V and 1 from J; bases not matched to a gene: 2. The CDR3 is made up of 14 amino acids. The CDR3 coding sequence is TGTGCCTGGAGTGGACTAGCGGATTCCTACGAGCAGTACTTC. Amino acids: CAWSGLADSYEQYF. The variable domain in full, completed from reference TRBV30 and TRBJ2-7, reads SQTIHQWPATLVQPVGSPLSLECTVEGTSNPNLYWYRQAAGRGLQLLFYSVGIGQISSEVPQNLSASRPQDRQFILSSKKLLLSDSGFYLCAWSGLADSYEQYFGPGTRLTVT.

The sample holds many counts of this clonotype. CDR3 bases: TGTGCCAGCTCACCACCGATTAGCGGGGGTGCCTACGAGCAGTACTTC. Protein product: CASSPPISGGAYEQYF. The V call is TRBV18, the J call TRBJ2-7; 9 bases are a match to TRBD2. This CDR3 is 16 amino acids long. Germline CDR1 KGHSH, CDR2 LQKENI. V shed 0 bases, J shed 2 bases, and the junction held 5 bases outside the gene matches.

This clonotype has ten or more counts. The chain couples TRBV9 to TRBJ1-1, with 10 bases lining up with TRBD1. Germline V gene data show CDR1 as SGDLS and CDR2 as YYNGEE. V shed 4 bases, J shed 3 bases, and the junction held 6 bases outside the gene matches. The CDR3 spans 15 residues. The CDR3 nucleotides read TGTGCCAGCAGCCTAACCGGGACAGGGGACACTGAAGCTTTCTTT. Its translation: CASSLTGTGDTEAFF.

The chain has TRBV10-2 and TRBJ2-7, with TRBD1 identical over 7 bases. Trimming took 7 bases from V and 2 from J; bases not matched to a gene: 8. Looked up from germline, CDR1 is WSHSY and CDR2 is SAAADI. CDR3 length: 14 residues. The CDR3 sequence is CASTQRQGTYEQYF. For the CDR3, the DNA is TGCGCCAGCACCCAGAGACAGGGCACCTACGAGCAGTACTTC.

This chain uses TRBV20-1 with TRBJ2-5; 11 nucleotides match TRBD2. Looked up from germline, CDR1 is DFQATT and CDR2 is SNEGSKA (reference sequence). The V and J ends lost 5 bases and 4 bases, in that order; junction bases with no gene match: 12. The length of the CDR3 is 16 residues. The CDR3 spells CSAHYLTSGEAETQYF. DNA of the CDR3: TGCAGTGCTCACTACTTGACTAGCGGGGAAGCAGAGACCCAGTACTTC.

Regarding this clonotype: The junction departs from germline at one end; a sequencing error may be responsible. The chain joins TRBV7-2 to TRBJ2-7; unclear D gene. The CDR3 length is 11 residues. Germline CDR1 is SGHTA and CDR2 is FQGNSA. In DNA form, the CDR3 reads TGTGCCAGCGGGAACTCCTACGAGCACTACTTC. Translated, it gives CASGNSYEHYF.

The J gene is TRBJ2-7, the V gene TRBV12-3 or TRBV12-4; 7 bases fit TRBD2. The V gene end was trimmed by 7 bases and the J gene end by 0 bases; junction bases not matched to a gene: 6. The CDR3 consists of 14 residues. The CDR3 loop is CASKGGGSSYEQYF. DNA of the CDR3: TGTGCCAGCAAAGGCGGGGGTAGCTCCTACGAGCAGTACTTC.

This clonotype has ten or more counts. The chain combines TRBV12-3 or TRBV12-4 with TRBJ2-5, with D perhaps matching TRBD2 (5 bases). V was clipped by 10 bases and J by 5 bases, with 14 bases between them. CDR3 size: 12 residues. The CDR3 is CATALRGETQYF. The CDR3 DNA is TGTGCCACCGCGTTGAGAGGGGAGACCCAGTACTTC.

V and J are TRBV12-3 or TRBV12-4 and TRBJ2-7; D is unresolved. The CDR3 contains 14 residues. Trimming cost V 5 bases and J 4 bases, with 15 bases left between them. The CDR3 DNA sequence: TGTGCCAGCAGTCCCTACCAGGACGGTTACGAGCAGTACTTC. Its translation: CASSPYQDGYEQYF.